The TCR beta chain under discussion was sequenced for a study of radiation and T cells in renal cell carcinoma. Specified treatment: treatment-naive control, cytoreductive nephrectomy. Clear cell pathology was present in this patient's renal cell carcinoma. There are a few counts of this clone. This table comes from immunoSEQ multiplex PCR, and its TCRdb copy is limited to in-frame clones, with some not included. The data hold about 24,000 clones, with 58% observed a single time. This TCR derives from a man aged 35 to 55 with renal cell carcinoma. The material sequenced was tumor tissue, taken from a patient whose treatment was nephrectomy without radiotherapy.

This chain's CDR3 is CACITSAGAYNSPLHF. The CDR3 bases are TGTGCCTGCATTACCTCTGCAGGGGCTTATAATTCACCCCTCCACTTT. V is TRBV30 and J is TRBJ1-6; perhaps TRBD1 as D (6 bases). V lost 6 bases to trimming and J lost 4 bases, with 19 bases between them. The CDR3 runs 16 residues. The germline gives CDR1 GTSNPN, CDR2 SVGIG (reference sequence).